This TCR beta chain came from a study of cytomegalovirus exposure and HLA in healthy donors. General observations from the study: In a later analysis, TCR beta V- and J-gene trimming showed a link to a missense DCLRE1C variant. Among the sequence variants, a highly shared cluster was likely an artifact of sequencing.

The primer mix had 60 Vbeta and 13 Jbeta primers. This table comes from immunoSEQ multiplex PCR, and its TCRdb copy is limited to in-frame clones, with some not included. The sample lists about 270,000 clones, roughly two thirds occurring once. Trimming took off 5 bases at V and 10 bases at J, with 11 bases between the two ends. The CDR3 consists of 11 residues. Germline V gene sequence: CDR1 SGHAT, CDR2 FQNNGV. In regard to this clone: Its antigen is unknown.

The chain couples TRBV11-2 to TRBJ1-1; weak D call: TRBD1 (6 bases). Sequencing was performed on PBMCs. This clonotype was sampled from a female donor in good health and CMV-seronegative. The CDR3: CASSVGGRAFF. The CDR3 DNA reads as TGTGCCAGCAGCGTCGGGGGGCGAGCTTTCTTT.